Presented here are 23 T cell receptor beta chains from one specimen sequenced in a study of shared clonotypes between healthy human individuals. This table comes from immunoSEQ multiplex PCR, and its TCRdb copy is limited to in-frame clones, with some not included. The repertoire has about 2.4 million clones, 80% to 95% of them found once; the top ten carry 0.36%. The source material was naive CD4+ T cells from PBMCs. Subset defined: CD45RA+ positively selected. The receptors stem from a man aged 18-30 years in good health. Some clones in this sample may be carry-over from other donors' samples.

This clone has only one observation. V usage is TRBV6-6 and J usage is TRBJ2-7, with 10 bases that match TRBD2. V shed 11 bases, J shed 2 bases, and the junction held 9 bases outside the gene matches. Germline loops: CDR1 MNHNY, CDR2 SVGAGI (reference sequence). There are 14 residues in the CDR3. In nucleotides, the CDR3 is TGTGCCGGGAAGCGGGAGGGCCCACCCTACGAGCAGTACTTC. Encoded protein: CAGKREGPPYEQYF.

The chain joins TRBV28 to TRBJ2-7; tentative D call: TRBD1 (5 bases). Germline V lookup: CDR1 MDHEN, CDR2 SYDVKM. CDR3 length: 14 amino acids. The V end was cut by 6 bases, the J end by 2 bases, with 14 bases between. The CDR3 here is CASRGPGRTYEQYF. The CDR3 coding sequence is TGTGCCAGCAGAGGGCCAGGGCGTACCTACGAGCAGTACTTC.

The rearrangement joins TRBV5-1 to TRBJ2-1; 9 positions match TRBD1. With V trimmed by 6 bases and J by 2 bases, 9 bases remained unmatched. The CDR3 is made up of 16 amino acids. CDR1 is SGHRS, CDR2 YFSETQ, per germline. CDR3 amino acids: CASKPTGTGPYNEQFF. CDR3 nucleotide sequence: TGCGCCAGCAAACCGACCGGGACAGGGCCCTACAATGAGCAGTTCTTC.

V gene TRBV29-1 combines with J gene TRBJ2-1, with D perhaps given as TRBD1 or TRBD2 (5 bases each). CDR3 length: 14 residues. The ends were cut back, 4 bases at V and 7 bases at J, with 17 bases in the middle. Germline-derived CDR1 and CDR2 are SQVTM and ANQGSEA. CDR3 in amino acids: CSVGERGTENEQFF. CDR3 nucleotides: TGCAGCGTTGGAGAACGAGGGACCGAAAATGAGCAGTTCTTC.

This clone was seen only a few times. The same CDR3 is also encoded by other DNA sequences in this sample. The chain joins TRBV7-2 to TRBJ1-5, with D unclear. Germline V CDR1 and CDR2: SGHTA, FQGNSA. Trimming took off 0 bases at V and 6 bases at J, with 6 bases between the two ends. This CDR3 is built from 13 residues. The CDR3 loop is CASSLAWGQPQHF. In DNA, the CDR3 is TGTGCCAGCAGCTTAGCGTGGGGTCAGCCCCAGCATTTT.

Written as DNA, the CDR3 is TGTGCCAGCCTGCTACCTCAGGGTCAAGAGACCCAGTACTTC. Residues: CASLLPQGQETQYF. This sequence joins TRBV7-8 and TRBJ2-5, with TRBD1 as a possible D gene (5 bases). The V and J ends lost 8 bases and 2 bases respectively, with 15 bases between them. The CDR3 is 14 amino acids. Germline CDR1 SGHVS, CDR2 FQNEAQ.

The V and J genes are TRBV9 and TRBJ1-2; D ambiguous. This CDR3 is built from 13 residues. V was cut by 0 bases and J by 8 bases, with 11 bases left in between. Germline V gene sequence: CDR1 SGDLS, CDR2 YYNGEE. The CDR3 here is CASSVVRGIGYTF. The CDR3 nucleotides read TGTGCCAGCAGCGTAGTACGGGGAATAGGCTACACCTTC.

The chain combines TRBV2 with TRBJ1-4, with D perhaps matching TRBD1 (5 bases). The V gene's germline CDR1 is SNHLY and CDR2 FYNNEI. V lost 4 bases, J lost 6 bases, and 12 bases lay in between. This CDR3 contains 14 residues. The CDR3 loop reads CASSGPGGYEKLFF. The CDR3 DNA is TGTGCCAGCAGTGGACCGGGGGGATATGAAAAACTGTTTTTT.

This rearrangement joins TRBV19 to TRBJ1-2, with TRBD1 as a possible D gene (6 bases). The ends were cut back, 4 bases at V and 2 bases at J, with 17 bases in the middle. This CDR3 is 16 amino acids long. Germline lookup yields CDR1 LNHDA and CDR2 SQIVND (reference sequence). The CDR3 sequence is CASSKTGQQKNYGYTF. The CDR3 bases are TGTGCCAGTAGTAAAACCGGACAGCAAAAGAACTATGGCTACACCTTC.

The count of this clone is one. This chain connects TRBV9 to TRBJ2-3, with D maybe TRBD1 (5 bases). The CDR3 contains 13 residues. V gave up 0 bases and J gave up 6 bases, with 8 bases separating them. Germline CDR1 SGDLS, CDR2 YYNGEE. The DNA for the CDR3 is TGTGCCAGCAGCGTAGTGGGGCTTGATACGCAGTATTTT. As protein: CASSVVGLDTQYF.

This rearrangement joins TRBV28 to TRBJ1-1; D may be TRBD1 (6 bases). CDR1 is MDHEN and CDR2 is SYDVKM in the germline V gene. This CDR3 is 14 amino acids long. The V end was cut by 5 bases, the J end by 10 bases, with 20 bases between. The CDR3 DNA reads as TGTGCCAGCAGTCCCCCCGGGGGGCTTCGTCGAGCTTTCTTT. Its protein product is CASSPPGGLRRAFF.

The chain couples TRBV27 to TRBJ2-1, with 12 bases matching TRBD2. This CDR3 region has 15 residues. Germline loops: CDR1 MNHEY, CDR2 SMNVEV (reference sequence). V lost 6 bases, J lost 2 bases, and 2 bases stayed unmatched. The CDR3 DNA reads as TGTGCCAGCAGAAGGACTAGCGGGGCCTACAATGAGCAGTTCTTC. Amino acids: CASRRTSGAYNEQFF.

The rearrangement links TRBV7-3 to TRBJ2-2; D is undetermined. The germline CDR1 and CDR2 sequences are SGHTA and FQGTGA. V lost 5 bases and J 3 bases, leaving 13 bases between the germline ends. This CDR3 is 15 amino acids long. DNA of the CDR3: TGTGCCAGCAGCCCCGAGTCTTTTTACACCGGGGAGCTGTTTTTT. Translated: CASSPESFYTGELFF.

On this clone itself: One end of the junction does not line up with germline, which may come from a read error. The gene calls are TRBV11-1 and TRBJ2-7; 10 nucleotides align to TRBD2. The germline CDR1 and CDR2 sequences are SGHAT and FQDESV (reference sequence). The CDR3 extends over 14 amino acids. DNA for the CDR3: TGTGCCAGCTGCTTAGCGGGGGGCCAATACGAGCAGTACTTC. The encoded protein is CASCLAGGQYEQYF.

J is TRBJ2-1 and V is TRBV4-1, with TRBD2 matching 8 bases. The CDR3 is 15 amino acids. The junction had 9 bases not matched to a gene; V was cut back by 3 bases and J by 8 bases. CDR1 MGHRA and CDR2 YSYEKL come from the germline V gene. The CDR3 DNA follows: TGCGCCAGCAGCCATCCGGGACTAGAGGTCTATGAGCAGTTCTTC. Its protein is CASSHPGLEVYEQFF.

This sequence joins TRBV6-5 and TRBJ2-7; unclear D gene. The CDR3 is 13 amino acids. The germline V gene encodes CDR1 MNHEY and CDR2 SVGAGI. Trimming pared 4 bases from V and 2 bases from J, leaving 9 bases between. The DNA for the CDR3 is TGTGCCAGCAGTTCCCCCCGCGCCTACGAGCAGTACTTC. The encoded protein is CASSSPRAYEQYF.

This chain uses TRBV7-9 with TRBJ2-7, with D perhaps being TRBD1 or TRBD2 (5 bases each). The CDR3 totals 14 residues. Trimming pared 5 bases from V and 0 bases from J, leaving 11 bases between. CDR1 and CDR2 from the germline V gene are SEHNR and FQNEAQ (reference sequence). This CDR3 is CASSARGSSYEQYF. DNA of the CDR3: TGTGCCAGCAGCGCACGGGGCAGCTCCTACGAGCAGTACTTC.

The chain combines TRBV15 with TRBJ2-7; D is undetermined. There are 15 residues in the CDR3. Trimming stripped 5 bases from V and 4 bases from J, with 18 bases between. CDR1 is LNHNV and CDR2 is YYDKDF in the germline V gene (reference sequence). The CDR3 protein is CATSPPDLNYYEQYF. The CDR3 region has the DNA TGTGCCACCAGCCCGCCCGACCTGAACTATTACGAGCAGTACTTC.

The CDR3 reads CASSFGTALNTEAFF. Here the CDR3 DNA reads TGTGCCAGCTCCTTCGGGACAGCCCTGAACACTGAAGCTTTCTTT. The chain employs TRBV18 and TRBJ1-1, with TRBD1 matching 7 bases. The V and J ends lost 6 bases and 0 bases, in that order; junction bases with no gene match: 7. Looked up from germline, CDR1 is KGHSH and CDR2 is LQKENI. The CDR3 runs 15 residues.

The table lists this clone with a count of one. Additional DNA sequences in this sample encode the identical CDR3. The chain is built from TRBV7-9 and TRBJ2-1; D is uncertain. The CDR3 has 13 amino acids. Trimming removed 4 bases from V and 7 bases from J, with 11 bases in between. Germline V gives CDR1 SEHNR, CDR2 FQNEAQ (reference sequence). The CDR3 spells CASSYQTGNEQFF. The CDR3 DNA reads as TGTGCCAGCAGCTACCAAACTGGGAATGAGCAGTTCTTC.

This chain joins TRBV4-1 and TRBJ2-1; the D gene could be TRBD1 or TRBD2 (5 bases each). Germline CDR1 reads MGHRA; CDR2 reads YSYEKL. This CDR3 spans 15 amino acids. V lost 3 bases and J 10 bases, leaving 19 bases between the germline ends. CDR3 residues: CASSHPKGPPREQFF. For the CDR3, the DNA is TGCGCCAGCAGCCATCCCAAGGGACCCCCCAGGGAGCAGTTCTTC.

J is TRBJ2-4 and V is TRBV14; 13 positions agree with TRBD2. CDR1 is SGHDN and CDR2 is FVKESK in the germline V gene. The CDR3 covers 18 residues. V lost 2 bases and J lost 0; bases outside the gene matches: 4. CDR3 region: CASSQRTSGSGAKNIQYF. DNA for the CDR3: TGTGCCAGCAGCCAACGGACTAGCGGGAGTGGAGCCAAAAACATTCAGTACTTC.

This chain joins TRBV5-4 and TRBJ2-5; D is perhaps TRBD2 (6 bases). The length of the CDR3 is 12 residues. Germline CDR1 and CDR2: SGHNT and YYREEE (reference sequence). Trimming shortened V by 9 bases and J by 4 bases, and 13 bases separated the two germline ends. The CDR3 DNA reads TGTGCCACTCGTTCCGGGGGAGAGACCCAGTACTTC. Amino acids: CATRSGGETQYF.